Below, one TCR beta chain is given with its context. The entry originates in a study of radiotherapy plus CTLA-4 blockade in lung cancer. Germline values: CDR1 MGHRA, CDR2 YSYEKL. V was shortened by 4 bases and J by 7 bases, with 20 bases between the two germline ends. The CDR3 runs to 15 residues. Clones were sequenced by immunoSEQ multiplex PCR, and TCRdb holds only the in-frame ones, with some missing. The data hold under 110,000 clones, with 85% observed a single time. The V gene is TRBV4-1, the J gene TRBJ2-7, with D possibly being TRBD1 (6 bases). This receptor was taken from a human donor with non-small cell lung cancer that progressed on radiotherapy plus ipilimumab. Some clones in this sample may be carry-over from other donors' samples. The sample here was peripheral blood, taken from a patient treated with radiotherapy plus ipilimumab. The CDR3 DNA follows: TGCGCCAGCAGCCCCAAACCCGGGACAACAGAGGAGCAGTACTTC. It translates to CASSPKPGTTEEQYF.